The entry that follows covers one T cell receptor (beta chain) sequence. This entry is derived from a study of technical replicates of blood from a handful of donors. Produced via immunoSEQ multiplex PCR; TCRdb's table is partial and in-frame only. Among around 73,000 clones listed, roughly 90% were seen once. The CDR3 covers 15 residues. The V segment lost 6 bases and the J segment 6 bases; nucleotides outside the gene matches: 9. CDR1 and CDR2 (germline): MNHEY, SVGAGI. The specimen sequenced was PBMCs. This chain links TRBV6-5 with TRBJ2-2; 8 bases map to TRBD1. The receptor was derived from a human donor in good health. Some clones in this sample may be carry-over from other donors' samples. CDR3 sequence: CASRSDREPPGELFF. In nucleotides, the CDR3 is TGTGCCAGCAGGTCGGACAGGGAGCCCCCCGGGGAGCTGTTTTTT.